These 27 T cell receptor beta chains originate from one sample sequenced in a study of T cell changes during pregnancy in multiple sclerosis (dated by TCRdb to between 2019 and 2020). The protocol used for the library was the immunoSEQ multiplex PCR assay. Sourced from immuneACCESS, this table was stored by TCRdb with only in-frame sequences that have V and J called. A share of the clones is absent; for the studies checked, an unresolved V gene accounts for under half, and the remainder has no known explanation. Recorded for this sample are 100,000 or so clones; more than 85% of them occurred a single time. Approximately 3.4% of the sample comes from the top ten. Here the sequenced sample was peripheral blood, taken in the second trimester of pregnancy. These receptors came from a female donor with multiple sclerosis, enrolled in a pregnancy study.

The V and J genes are TRBV5-6 and TRBJ2-3; TRBD2 is a possible D gene (6 bases). CDR1 is SGHDT and CDR2 is YYEEEE in the germline V gene. The CDR3 length is 13 residues. V was pared by 4 bases and J by 6 bases, with 12 bases between. The CDR3 DNA follows: TGTGCCAGCAGCGCCTTCCGGGGGGATACGCAGTATTTT. It specifies CASSAFRGDTQYF.

The rearrangement uses TRBV7-8 and TRBJ1-5; 9 bases agree with TRBD1. This CDR3 has 18 residues. Trimming at V came to 5 bases and at J to 9 bases, leaving 20 bases not matched to a gene. Per the germline V gene, CDR1 is SGHVS and CDR2 is FQNEAQ. The CDR3 DNA reads TGTGCCAGCAGCACTACCGGGACAGGGTTTTCAAGGGTGATGCCCCAGCATTTT. Protein product: CASSTTGTGFSRVMPQHF.

The V gene is TRBV5-1, the J gene TRBJ1-4, with D unclear. Trimming left V 4 bases short and J 4 bases short, with 14 bases between. This CDR3 contains 15 residues. Germline CDR1 SGHRS, CDR2 YFSETQ. CDR3 sequence (DNA): TGCGCCAGCAGCCCGTTGGGCAGGTTTAATGAAAAACTGTTTTTT. Amino acid sequence: CASSPLGRFNEKLFF.

The chain recombines TRBV5-1 with TRBJ2-5; no firm D call. The V and J ends lost 4 bases and 0 bases respectively, with 7 bases between them. Germline CDR1 and CDR2: SGHRS and YFSETQ. This CDR3 is 13 amino acids long. CDR3 coding DNA: TGCGCCAGCAGCCGCGGCGACCAAGAGACCCAGTACTTC. It encodes CASSRGDQETQYF.

The rearrangement uses TRBV7-8 and TRBJ2-7; TRBD1 agrees at 12 bases. Germline V lookup: CDR1 SGHVS, CDR2 FQNEAQ. This CDR3 is built from 17 residues. V lost 2 bases, J lost 1 base, and 6 bases stayed unmatched. Here the CDR3 reads CASSLRPGQGASYEQYF. The CDR3 DNA follows: TGTGCCAGCAGCTTAAGACCGGGACAGGGGGCTTCCTACGAGCAGTACTTC. The whole variable domain, filled in from reference TRBV7-8 and TRBJ2-7, reads GAGVSQSPRYKVAKRGQDVALRCDPISGHVSLFWYQQALGQGPEFLTYFQNEAQLDKSGLPSDRFFAERPEGSVSTLKIQRTQQEDSAVYLCASSLRPGQGASYEQYFGPGTRLTVT.

Points on this clone: Other DNA sequences of this sample code for an identical CDR3. This sequence joins TRBV7-6 and TRBJ2-1; 7 positions match TRBD2. Germline trimming cut 1 base from V and 1 base from J; bases unmatched to any gene: 7. Germline V CDR1 and CDR2: SGHVS, FNYEAQ. CDR3 length equals 17 residues. The CDR3 coding sequence is TGTGCCAGCAGCTTAGTCTCGGGAGGAAGGTCCTACAATGAGCAGTTCTTC. Translated, it gives CASSLVSGGRSYNEQFF.

The chain uses TRBV5-6 and TRBJ2-2; D not resolved. V was clipped by 1 base and J by 4 bases, with 20 bases between them. The CDR3 length is 18 residues. Germline V CDR1 and CDR2: SGHDT, YYEEEE. The CDR3 reads CASSLYPSPYHGTGELFF. The CDR3 DNA follows: TGTGCCAGCAGCTTGTATCCAAGCCCCTACCATGGCACCGGGGAGCTGTTTTTT.

CDR3 coding DNA: TGTGCCAGCCAAGGGGACAATGAGCAGTTCTTC. Translation: CASQGDNEQFF. The rearrangement joins TRBV6-5 to TRBJ2-1; D may be TRBD1 (5 bases). Germline values: CDR1 MNHEY, CDR2 SVGAGI. With 8 bases removed from V and 5 bases from J, the gap between germline ends came to 7 bases. This CDR3 is 11 amino acids long.

This chain uses TRBV21-1 with TRBJ1-4; TRBD1 reflects the table's D call only, with no check against the DNA. TRBV21-1 is tagged as a pseudogene. CDR3 length: 14 residues. The CDR3 spells CASSLTQGNEKLFF. CDR3 in DNA: TGTGCCAGCAGCCTCACCCAGGGCAATGAAAAACTGTTTTTT.

The chain carries TRBV5-4 and TRBJ2-1; 8 bases agree with TRBD1. The germline V gene encodes CDR1 SGHNT and CDR2 YYREEE (reference sequence). The CDR3 has 15 amino acids. The V gene end was trimmed by 4 bases and the J gene end by 4 bases; junction bases not matched to a gene: 7. The CDR3 here is CASSPQGVKYNEQFF. The CDR3 DNA reads as TGTGCCAGCAGCCCACAGGGGGTTAAGTACAATGAGCAGTTCTTC.

This clone was seen only a few times. Distinct nucleotide sequences in the sample also encode this CDR3. The chain recombines TRBV18 with TRBJ2-3; D is unclear. The germline gives CDR1 KGHSH, CDR2 LQKENI. This CDR3 is built from 13 residues. Deletions cut 0 bases from V and 2 bases from J, with 3 bases between. In DNA form, the CDR3 reads TGTGCCAGCTCACCACCCTCCACAGATACGCAGTATTTT. It yields the protein CASSPPSTDTQYF.

The chain uses TRBV29-1 and TRBJ2-1, with TRBD2 matching 7 bases. Germline CDR1 SQVTM, CDR2 ANQGSEA. The CDR3 has 14 residues. V trimming: 4 bases; J trimming: 9 bases; junction bases outside the gene matches: 12. DNA of the CDR3: TGCAGCGTTGGCGGACTAGTTGGGCGAGGTGAGCAGTTCTTC. This codes for CSVGGLVGRGEQFF.

The chain employs TRBV18 and TRBJ1-4; TRBD1 is a possible D gene (5 bases). Germline CDR1 reads KGHSH; CDR2 reads LQKENI. V lost 2 bases and J lost 7, with 14 bases in between. This CDR3 has 15 amino acids. The CDR3 region is CASSPAPGQSEKLFF. The CDR3 DNA is TGTGCCAGCTCACCAGCGCCAGGGCAGAGTGAAAAACTGTTTTTT.

The rearrangement joins TRBV6-6 to TRBJ1-4; weak D call: TRBD1 (6 bases). Germline-derived CDR1 and CDR2 are MNHNY and SVGAGI (reference sequence). V was clipped by 7 bases and J by 7 bases, with 16 bases between them. The CDR3 contains 14 residues. This CDR3 is CASTTRGIGEKLFF. Written as DNA, the CDR3 is TGTGCCAGCACCACGAGGGGGATAGGTGAAAAACTGTTTTTT.

J is TRBJ1-2 and V is TRBV29-1; 9 bases are a match to TRBD1. After removal of 5 bases from V and 6 bases from J, the junction contained 10 bases not matched to a gene. This CDR3 has 14 amino acids. Germline V gene data show CDR1 as SQVTM and CDR2 as ANQGSEA. Here the CDR3 DNA reads TGCAGCGTTCCGAAACAGGGGGCGTTCAATGGCTACACCTTC. The encoded protein is CSVPKQGAFNGYTF. The entire variable domain, with the rest obtained from reference TRBV29-1 and TRBJ1-2, is as follows: SAVISQKPSRDICQRGTSLTIQCQVDSQVTMMFWYRQQPGQSLTLIATANQGSEATYESGFVIDKFPISRPNLTFSTLTVSNMSPEDSSIYLCSVPKQGAFNGYTFGSGTRLTVV.

The V gene is TRBV27, the J gene TRBJ2-6; TRBD1 agrees at 11 bases. The junction had 2 bases not matched to a gene; V was cut back by 5 bases and J by 2 bases. CDR1 is MNHEY and CDR2 is SMNVEV in the germline V gene (reference sequence). The CDR3 runs 16 residues. The CDR3 loop is CASSGQGAPGANVLTF. DNA of the CDR3: TGTGCCAGCAGTGGACAGGGGGCCCCTGGGGCCAACGTCCTGACTTTC. The whole variable domain, filled in from reference TRBV27 and TRBJ2-6, reads EAQVTQNPRYLITVTGKKLTVTCSQNMNHEYMSWYRQDPGLGLRQIYYSMNVEVTDKGDVPEGYKVSRKEKRNFPLILESPSPNQTSLYFCASSGQGAPGANVLTFGAGSRLTVL.

The V call is TRBV5-4, the J call TRBJ2-7; 8 bases are shared with TRBD2. CDR1 is SGHNT and CDR2 is YYREEE in the germline V gene (reference sequence). The CDR3 contains 15 residues. The V segment lost 0 bases and the J segment 4 bases; nucleotides outside the gene matches: 6. Here the CDR3 DNA reads TGTGCCAGCAGCTTGGGCAGCGGGAGCTTTTACGAGCAGTACTTC. It codes for CASSLGSGSFYEQYF. Full variable domain (missing parts from reference TRBV5-4 and TRBJ2-7): ETGVTQSPTHLIKTRGQQVTLRCSSQSGHNTVSWYQQALGQGPQFIFQYYREEENGRGNFPPRFSGLQFPNYSSELNVNALELDDSALYLCASSLGSGSFYEQYFGPGTRLTVT.

The chain carries TRBV6-1 and TRBJ2-5, with a possible D match to TRBD1 (6 bases). The CDR3 extends over 15 amino acids. The germline V gene encodes CDR1 MNHNS and CDR2 SASEGT. V lost 0 bases, J lost 4 bases, and 12 bases lay in between. CDR3 protein: CASSEATGSGETQYF. CDR3 bases: TGTGCCAGCAGTGAAGCCACAGGGAGTGGAGAGACCCAGTACTTC.

The chain couples TRBV6-1 to TRBJ1-5, with 7 bases identical to TRBD1. The CDR3 runs 13 residues. J gave up 6 bases and V 11 bases, and 10 bases lay outside the gene matches. Per the germline V gene, CDR1 is MNHNS and CDR2 is SASEGT. CDR3: CAGRTGLFQPQHF. As DNA, the CDR3 is TGTGCCGGGAGGACAGGTCTCTTTCAGCCCCAGCATTTT.

The chain uses TRBV7-9 and TRBJ2-7; D may be TRBD2 (5 bases). Germline-derived CDR1 and CDR2 are SEHNR and FQNEAQ (reference sequence). Trimming shortened V by 4 bases and J by 4 bases, and 17 bases separated the two germline ends. This CDR3 comprises 15 residues. CDR3 protein: CASSSERDPLYEQYF. The CDR3 bases are TGTGCCAGCAGCTCCGAACGGGATCCTCTATACGAGCAGTACTTC.

This clone was seen just once. The chain is built from TRBV5-1 and TRBJ2-1; 8 bases align to TRBD1. With 0 bases clipped from V and 10 bases from J, the junction kept 6 bases outside the gene matches. CDR3 length: 14 amino acids. CDR1 SGHRS and CDR2 YFSETQ come from the germline V gene. The CDR3 DNA is TGCGCCAGCAGCTTGGCCACAGGGGGACCCGAGCAGTTCTTC. This translates into CASSLATGGPEQFF.

A single count supports this clone. J is TRBJ2-5 and V is TRBV29-1; D might be TRBD1 (5 bases). The CDR3 is 14 residues long. Trimming removed 1 base from V and 1 base from J, with 10 bases in between. The germline CDR1 and CDR2 sequences are SQVTM and ANQGSEA. CDR3 amino acids: CSVEVVRAQETQYF. DNA for the CDR3: TGCAGCGTTGAAGTGGTCAGGGCCCAAGAGACCCAGTACTTC.

In DNA, the CDR3 is TGCGCCAGCAGCCAAGATCGGCAGGGATCCTACGAGCAGTACTTC. As protein: CASSQDRQGSYEQYF. The rearrangement links TRBV4-1 to TRBJ2-7, with D maybe TRBD1 (5 bases). CDR1 and CDR2 (germline): MGHRA, YSYEKL. The CDR3 contains 15 residues. V lost 0 bases and J lost 1, with 10 bases in between.

The J gene is TRBJ2-7, the V gene TRBV28; TRBD1 might be the D (7 bases). The V and J ends lost 8 bases and 2 bases respectively, with 13 bases between them. CDR3 length: 13 amino acids. CDR1 and CDR2 (germline): MDHEN, SYDVKM. The CDR3 region is CASGGDRAYEQYF. In nucleotides, the CDR3 is TGTGCCAGCGGAGGGGACAGAGCCTACGAGCAGTACTTC.

The V and J genes are TRBV28 and TRBJ2-2, with TRBD2 matching 13 bases. The V gene's germline CDR1 is MDHEN and CDR2 SYDVKM. The V and J ends lost 5 bases and 10 bases, in that order; junction bases with no gene match: 16. The CDR3 loop spans 18 amino acids. The CDR3 is CASSPLGLAGVGRQELFF. CDR3 nucleotides: TGTGCCAGCAGTCCCCTAGGACTAGCGGGAGTAGGGCGGCAGGAGCTGTTTTTT.

V gene TRBV4-2 combines with J gene TRBJ2-3; 10 bases fit TRBD2. V trimming: 4 bases; J trimming: 4 bases; junction bases outside the gene matches: 8. Germline V gene lookup returns CDR1 LGHNA and CDR2 YNFKEQ. The CDR3 totals 16 residues. Here the CDR3 DNA reads TGTGCCAGCAGCCGAATAGCGGGAGGTCTAGCAGATACGCAGTATTTT. Translating it yields CASSRIAGGLADTQYF.

The chain joins TRBV19 to TRBJ1-1, with D possibly being TRBD1 (6 bases). Trimming cost V 4 bases and J 2 bases, with 17 bases left between them. The germline gives CDR1 LNHDA, CDR2 SQIVND (reference sequence). There are 16 residues in the CDR3. In DNA, the CDR3 is TGTGCCAGTAGTACCCCACAACGGACAGTCAACACTGAAGCTTTCTTT. It specifies CASSTPQRTVNTEAFF. The variable domain in full, with the rest retrieved from reference TRBV19 and TRBJ1-1, is DGGITQSPKYLFRKEGQNVTLSCEQNLNHDAMYWYRQDPGQGLRLIYYSQIVNDFQKGDIAEGYSVSREKKESFPLTVTSAQKNPTAFYLCASSTPQRTVNTEAFFGQGTRLTVV.